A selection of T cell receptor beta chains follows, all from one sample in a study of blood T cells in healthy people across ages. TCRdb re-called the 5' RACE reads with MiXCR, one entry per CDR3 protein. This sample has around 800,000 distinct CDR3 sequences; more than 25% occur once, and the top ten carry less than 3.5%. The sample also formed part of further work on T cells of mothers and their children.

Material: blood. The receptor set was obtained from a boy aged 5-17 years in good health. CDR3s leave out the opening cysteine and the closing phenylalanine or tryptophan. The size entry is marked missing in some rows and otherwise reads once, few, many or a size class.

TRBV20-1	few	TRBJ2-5	SAEVLSEETQY
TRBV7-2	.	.	ASSLGGGLGGNEQF
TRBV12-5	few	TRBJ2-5	ASGPGLNQETQY
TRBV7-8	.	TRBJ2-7	ASSSELAGESYEQY
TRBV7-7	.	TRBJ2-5	ASSLAASGGRAETQY
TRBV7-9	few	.	ASSSRGRVSYEQY
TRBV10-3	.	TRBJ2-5	AIGGGETQY
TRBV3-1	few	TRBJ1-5	ASSRGPTGRDQPQH
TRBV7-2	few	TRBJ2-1	ASSLALWSGNEQF
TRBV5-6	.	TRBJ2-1	ASSDGPNNEQF
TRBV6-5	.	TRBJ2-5	ASSYLSGGGQETQY
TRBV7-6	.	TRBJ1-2	ASSPRGPTYGYT
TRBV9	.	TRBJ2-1	ASSVQDEQF
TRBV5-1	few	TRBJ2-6	ASSAGQGASSGANVLT
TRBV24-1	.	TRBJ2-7	APSRGRNEQY
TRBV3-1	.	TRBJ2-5	ASSYGGGPQEETQY
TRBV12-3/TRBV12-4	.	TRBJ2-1	ASSPEQLGEQF
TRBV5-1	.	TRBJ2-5	ASALGGEETQY
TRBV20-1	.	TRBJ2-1	SARKTGTEYYNEQF
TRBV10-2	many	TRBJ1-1	ATLLGTGNTEAF
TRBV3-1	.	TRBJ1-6	ASSQGEGRGSPLH
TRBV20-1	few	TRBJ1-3	SASPAGKGPHSGNTIY